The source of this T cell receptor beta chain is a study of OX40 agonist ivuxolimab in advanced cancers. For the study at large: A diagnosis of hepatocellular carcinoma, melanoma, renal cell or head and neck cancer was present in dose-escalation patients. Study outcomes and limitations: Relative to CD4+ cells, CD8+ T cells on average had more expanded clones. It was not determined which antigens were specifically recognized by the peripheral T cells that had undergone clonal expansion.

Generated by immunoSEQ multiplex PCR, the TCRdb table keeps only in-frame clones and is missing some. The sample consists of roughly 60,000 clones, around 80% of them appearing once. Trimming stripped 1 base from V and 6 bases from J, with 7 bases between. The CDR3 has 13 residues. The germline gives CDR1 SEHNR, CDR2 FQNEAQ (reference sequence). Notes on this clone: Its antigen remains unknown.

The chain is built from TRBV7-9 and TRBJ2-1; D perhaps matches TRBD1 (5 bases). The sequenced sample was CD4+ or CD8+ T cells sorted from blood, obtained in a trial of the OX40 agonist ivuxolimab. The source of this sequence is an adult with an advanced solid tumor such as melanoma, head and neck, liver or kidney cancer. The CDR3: CASSLGGPNEQFF. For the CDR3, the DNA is TGTGCCAGCAGCTTAGGGGGCCCCAATGAGCAGTTCTTC.